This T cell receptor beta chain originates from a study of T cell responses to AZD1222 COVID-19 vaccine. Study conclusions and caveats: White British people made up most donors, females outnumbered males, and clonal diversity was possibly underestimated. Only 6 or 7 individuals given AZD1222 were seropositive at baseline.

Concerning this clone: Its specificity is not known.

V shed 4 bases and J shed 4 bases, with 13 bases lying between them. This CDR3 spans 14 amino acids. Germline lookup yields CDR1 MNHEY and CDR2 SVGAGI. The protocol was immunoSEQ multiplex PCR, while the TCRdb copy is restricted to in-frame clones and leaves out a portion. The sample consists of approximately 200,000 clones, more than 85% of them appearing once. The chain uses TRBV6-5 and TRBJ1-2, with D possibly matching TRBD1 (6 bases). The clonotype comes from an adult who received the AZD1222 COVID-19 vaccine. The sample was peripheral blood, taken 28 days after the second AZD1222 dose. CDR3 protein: CASSSQGKGYGYTF. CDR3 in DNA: TGTGCCAGCAGTTCACAGGGAAAGGGCTATGGCTACACCTTC.